This T cell receptor beta chain was documented in a study of OX40 agonist ivuxolimab in advanced cancers. For the study at large: Of the patients, three showed partial responses, one with hepatocellular carcinoma and two with cutaneous melanoma. The study, taken as a whole, reports: At doses 0.1 to 3.0 mg/kg, CD4+ and CD8+ clones expanded.

CDR3 length equals 16 residues. With regard to this clone: As yet, its antigen is unknown.

This table comes from immunoSEQ multiplex PCR, and its TCRdb copy is limited to in-frame clones, with some not included. The data contain more than 75,000 clones, about 88% of them singletons. The sequence was obtained from an adult with an advanced solid tumor such as melanoma, head and neck, liver or kidney cancer. Specimen: CD4+ or CD8+ T cells sorted from blood, collected in a trial of the OX40 agonist ivuxolimab. The chain recombines TRBV12-2 with TRBJ2-7; whether TRBD1, the table's D call, matches the DNA was not checked. TRBV12-2 constitutes a pseudogene. For the CDR3, the DNA is TGTGCAAGTCGCTTAACGCAGGGAAGTAGCTCCTACGAGCAGTACTTC. It specifies CASRLTQGSSSYEQYF.